The rows below give T cell receptor beta chains drawn from one sample of a study of OX40 agonist ivuxolimab in advanced cancers. Here immunoSEQ multiplex PCR was the method, and the copy in TCRdb shows in-frame clones only, minus some. The data show roughly 15,000 clones, with around 80% seen just once and approximately 40% held by the top ten. Sequences were derived from CD4+ or CD8+ T cells sorted from blood, sampled in a trial of the OX40 agonist ivuxolimab. These receptors all stem from an adult with an advanced solid tumor such as melanoma, head and neck, liver or kidney cancer. Both conserved end residues are part of each CDR3. Each record gives: J gene, V gene, D gene, CDR3 protein. A D gene is named only where the DNA matches it firmly.

>TRBJ2-1|TRBV7-9|.
CASSWSGIHNEQFF
>TRBJ2-5|TRBV28|TRBD1
CASSIDRGRETQYF
>TRBJ2-3|TRBV6-4|TRBD2
CASSVSGGTDTQYF
>TRBJ2-2|TRBV11-3|.
CASSLRGPGELFF
>TRBJ2-7|TRBV7-6|.
CASSLVEGEQYF
>TRBJ1-2|TRBV28|.
CASTTRTRGNVLGYTF
>TRBJ1-1|TRBV5-6|TRBD1
CASSLVSGTGRFMNTEAFF
>TRBJ1-1|TRBV6-4|.
CASSETENTEAFF
>TRBJ2-1|TRBV27|.
CASSLSSAEELYNEQFF
>TRBJ2-1|TRBV7-3|.
CASSLKSYNEQFF
>TRBJ1-1|TRBV4-1|.
CASSQGTRRTEAFF
>TRBJ2-1|TRBV11-3|.
CASSPRRRGNEQFF
>TRBJ1-4|TRBV4-3|TRBD1
CASSQSPGQINEKLFF
>TRBJ2-5|TRBV5-6|.
CASSPALDETQYF
>TRBJ2-7|TRBV11-3|.
CASSAGTEQYF
>TRBJ2-3|TRBV27|.
CASSVWDSTDTQYF
>TRBJ2-3|TRBV11-2|TRBD2
CASSLEFQRGERDTQYF
>TRBJ2-7|TRBV4-3|TRBD1
CASSLTGTGRYEQYF
>TRBJ2-7|TRBV7-8|.
CASSLLGGTTPYEQYF
>TRBJ2-3|TRBV4-3|.
CASSLSGGGPDTQYF
>TRBJ1-1|TRBV5-8|.
CASSLSTEAFF
>TRBJ2-5|TRBV7-3|TRBD2
CASSLTGAGGRQETQYF
>TRBJ1-5|TRBV6-6|.
CASSYEGSNQPQHF
>TRBJ1-1|TRBV10-3|.
CAISEGRRAANTEAFF
>TRBJ2-7|TRBV2|.
CASKPVTYEQYF
>TRBJ1-4|TRBV2|TRBD1
CASSALQGEQFF
>TRBJ2-7|TRBV19|.
CASTHPRVGLYEQYF
>TRBJ1-5|TRBV27|TRBD1
CASSSTGGNQPQHF
>TRBJ1-4|TRBV6-5|TRBD1
CASSYSTGGKLFF
>TRBJ2-7|TRBV5-1|.
CASSFEERSYEQYF
>TRBJ2-7|TRBV11-3|TRBD2
CASGALAGGRNEQYF
>TRBJ2-5|TRBV11-2|TRBD2
CASSLGLAGQETQYF
>TRBJ1-5|TRBV11-2|.
CASSLGAGNQPQHF
>TRBJ1-1|TRBV27|.
CASSPGLGNTEAFF
>TRBJ2-7|TRBV11-3|.
CASSLGPSYEQYF
>TRBJ2-3|TRBV19|TRBD2
CASSMISGRDTQYF
>TRBJ2-5|TRBV7-3|.
CASSRAAVGETQYF
>TRBJ2-7|TRBV5-4|.
CASSFRVGYEQYF
>TRBJ1-2|TRBV6-5|.
CASSYGRVDGYTF